Listed here are 7 T cell receptor beta chains from one sample, sequenced in a study of blood T cell repertoires in COVID-19. Sequencing used immunoSEQ multiplex PCR; TCRdb keeps in-frame clones, though not all of them. The sample has 250,000 or so clones; 88% are singletons. The sample consisted of peripheral blood. The origin of the receptors is a woman in her sixties with acute or convalescent COVID-19.

The chain has TRBV5-8 and TRBJ1-5; 8 positions agree with TRBD1. V shed 5 bases, J shed 7 bases, and the junction held 5 bases outside the gene matches. Germline V gene lookup returns CDR1 SGHTS and CDR2 YDEGEE. This CDR3 has 13 amino acids. DNA for the CDR3: TGTGCCAGCAGTTCAGGGGGCCGACAGCCCCAGCATTTT. It encodes CASSSGGRQPQHF. Full variable domain (missing parts from reference TRBV5-8 and TRBJ1-5): EAGVTQSPTHLIKTRGQQATLRCSPISGHTSVYWYQQALGLGLQFLLWYDEGEERNRGNFPPRFSGRQFPNYSSELNVNALELEDSALYLCASSSGGRQPQHFGDGTRLSIL.

This sequence joins TRBV18 and TRBJ2-5; D ambiguous. CDR1 KGHSH and CDR2 LQKENI come from the germline V gene. This CDR3 is built from 15 residues. The V gene lost 3 bases and the J gene lost 0 bases, with 11 bases spanning the gap. Here the CDR3 DNA reads TGTGCCAGCTCACCCATGATACGGGACCAAGAGACCCAGTACTTC. It is translated as CASSPMIRDQETQYF. The variable domain in full, completed from reference TRBV18 and TRBJ2-5, reads NAGVMQNPRHLVRRRGQEARLRCSPMKGHSHVYWYRQLPEEGLKFMVYLQKENIIDESGMPKERFSAEFPKEGPSILRIQQVVRGDSAAYFCASSPMIRDQETQYFGPGTRLLVL.

The V call is TRBV19, the J call TRBJ2-3; 9 nucleotides line up with TRBD2. The CDR3 is made up of 16 amino acids. J gave up 1 base and V 1 base, and 3 bases lay outside the gene matches. Looked up from germline, CDR1 is LNHDA and CDR2 is SQIVND (reference sequence). The CDR3 DNA is TGTGCCAGTAGTATAGGCCCTAGCGGGGGCACAGATACGCAGTATTTT. Encoded protein: CASSIGPSGGTDTQYF. Full variable domain (remainder filled in from reference TRBV19 and TRBJ2-3): DGGITQSPKYLFRKEGQNVTLSCEQNLNHDAMYWYRQDPGQGLRLIYYSQIVNDFQKGDIAEGYSVSREKKESFPLTVTSAQKNPTAFYLCASSIGPSGGTDTQYFGPGTRLTVL.

The rearrangement uses TRBV7-6 and TRBJ2-1; TRBD2 matches 9 bases. V trimming: 1 base; J trimming: 5 bases; junction bases outside the gene matches: 6. Germline values: CDR1 SGHVS, CDR2 FNYEAQ. This CDR3 comprises 16 residues. The chain's CDR3 is CASSLDRGRGDNEQFF. The CDR3 DNA sequence: TGTGCCAGCAGCTTAGACCGCGGGAGGGGGGACAATGAGCAGTTCTTC.

V gene TRBV13 combines with J gene TRBJ2-7; a weak D match, TRBD1 (5 bases). This CDR3 has 15 residues. Germline lookup yields CDR1 PRHDT and CDR2 FYEKMQ (reference sequence). Trimming took off 5 bases at V and 6 bases at J, with 20 bases between the two ends. The CDR3 DNA reads TGTGCCAGCAGCCTGGCCCTAGGGGAAGTCCTCGAGCAGTACTTC. Translated: CASSLALGEVLEQYF.

The table lists this clone with a count of one. This chain joins TRBV18 and TRBJ1-1, with D unclear. CDR1 and CDR2 from the germline V gene are KGHSH and LQKENI. The CDR3 length is 14 residues. V lost 4 bases and J 2 bases, leaving 11 bases between the germline ends. CDR3 residues: CASSQEVRNTEAFF. In DNA, the CDR3 is TGTGCCAGCTCACAGGAGGTCCGCAACACTGAAGCTTTCTTT.

This clone is a singleton in its sample. The rearrangement links TRBV6-1 to TRBJ1-5; D possibly corresponds to TRBD1 (5 bases). V was shortened by 0 bases and J by 1 base, with 10 bases between the two germline ends. The CDR3 extends over 16 amino acids. Per the germline V gene, CDR1 is MNHNS and CDR2 is SASEGT. CDR3: CASSEAQGLSNQPQHF. CDR3 DNA: TGTGCCAGCAGTGAAGCGCAGGGACTGAGCAATCAGCCCCAGCATTTT.